Listed here are 22 T cell receptor beta chains from one sample, sequenced in a study of blood T cells in healthy people across ages. Alongside a J-beta primer mix, a sample-barcoded 5' primer served in a second PCR lasting about 7 to 11 cycles. MiXCR was run by TCRdb on the 5' RACE reads, yielding one entry per CDR3 protein. The data show around 800,000 distinct CDR3 sequences, under 45% seen once. What was sequenced was blood. The receptors here all came from a man in his sixties in good health.

J is TRBJ2-5 and V is TRBV6-2 or TRBV6-3; D gene uncertain. The germline gives CDR1 MNHEY, CDR2 SVGEGT. The V end lost 4 bases, the J end lost 3 bases, and 9 bases lay between the germline ends. The CDR3 sequence is 13 residues long. CDR3 nucleotide sequence: TGTGCCAGCAGTTCGTACCGGGAAGAGACCCAGTACTTC. Translation gives CASSSYREETQYF.

The chain joins TRBV6-5 to TRBJ2-5, with a weak D call TRBD2 (6 bases). The CDR3 extends over 15 amino acids. Trimming removed 1 base at V and 3 bases at J, with 12 bases between. From germline, CDR1 is MNHEY and CDR2 SVGAGI. DNA of the CDR3: TGTGCCAGCAGTTACTTGTGGCGCGGGGAAGAGACCCAGTACTTC. This gives the protein CASSYLWRGEETQYF.

The chain couples TRBV19 to TRBJ2-6; perhaps TRBD2 as D (5 bases). Trimming cost V 6 bases and J 3 bases, with 12 bases left between them. Germline V gene sequence: CDR1 LNHDA, CDR2 SQIVND (reference sequence). The CDR3 contains 15 residues. The DNA for the CDR3 is TGTGCCAGTAGCCACATGGGAGTTGGGGCCAACGTCCTGACTTTC. Its protein product is CASSHMGVGANVLTF.

This clonotype appeared a few times. J is TRBJ1-1 and V is TRBV12-3 or TRBV12-4, with D maybe TRBD1 (6 bases). This CDR3 has 14 amino acids. V was clipped by 5 bases and J by 4 bases, with 14 bases between them. In nucleotides, the CDR3 is TGTGCCAGCAGTCCCTTACAGGGTAGCACTGAAGCTTTCTTT. Its translation is CASSPLQGSTEAFF.

The gene calls are TRBV6-4 and TRBJ2-3, with TRBD2 identical over 14 bases. The trim removed 6 bases at V and 5 bases at J, leaving 7 bases unmatched. The germline CDR1 and CDR2 sequences are MRHNA and SNTAGT. The CDR3 spans 16 residues. CDR3 DNA sequence: TGTGCCAGCAGCCCCGGACTAGCGGGGGGAGGAGATACGCAGTATTTT. Residues: CASSPGLAGGGDTQYF.

This clonotype was detected a few times. The chain has TRBV27 and TRBJ2-5; the D gene is possibly TRBD2 (5 bases). Trimming shortened V by 6 bases and J by 11 bases, and 22 bases separated the two germline ends. Germline V gene data show CDR1 as MNHEY and CDR2 as SMNVEV (reference sequence). The length of the CDR3 is 14 residues. Written as DNA, the CDR3 is TGTGCCAGCAGGGCTAGCACCCCAACCTTAGGGCAGTACTTC. It is translated as CASRASTPTLGQYF.

This clonotype was observed a handful of times. V is TRBV11-2 and J is TRBJ2-1, with 12 bases aligning to TRBD2. The CDR3 extends over 13 amino acids. Germline-derived CDR1 and CDR2 are SGHAT and FQNNGV. Unmatched junction bases numbered 9, after V lost 6 bases and J lost 15 bases. Written as DNA, the CDR3 is TGTGCCAGCAGTAACCGACTAGCGGGGGATCGGTTCTTC. Translation gives CASSNRLAGDRFF.

This sequence joins TRBV13 and TRBJ2-5, with 12 bases matching TRBD1. Trimming removed 5 bases from V and 11 bases from J; junction bases left unmatched: 12. This CDR3 has 15 amino acids. From germline, CDR1 is PRHDT and CDR2 FYEKMQ (reference sequence). CDR3 sequence reads: CASSTRDRGLGEQYF. Here the CDR3 DNA reads TGTGCCAGCAGCACCCGGGACAGGGGGCTTGGTGAGCAGTACTTC.

This clonotype was seen a few times. This chain links TRBV12-3 or TRBV12-4 with TRBJ2-6; 9 bases agree with TRBD1. The CDR3 is 18 amino acids. V was clipped by 6 bases and J by 12 bases; unmatched bases: 21. CDR3 bases: TGTGCCAGCAGAACCACATTGTCAGGGACAGGGAGGTTTGGCGTCCTGACTTTC. This gives the protein CASRTTLSGTGRFGVLTF.

This chain links TRBV20-1 with TRBJ2-3; the D gene is possibly TRBD2 (6 bases). Germline V gives CDR1 DFQATT, CDR2 SNEGSKA (reference sequence). The V end lost 5 bases, the J end lost 0 bases, and 21 bases lay between the germline ends. CDR3 length equals 17 residues. The CDR3 DNA sequence: TGCAGTGCTCACCCCCTAGACTCGGGGGTTAGCACAGATACGCAGTATTTT. Translated: CSAHPLDSGVSTDTQYF.

A single count supports this clonotype. The genes are TRBV5-4 and TRBJ1-1, with D unresolved. The CDR3 length is 14 residues. The V end was cut by 1 base, the J end by 7 bases, with 14 bases between. Germline V lookup: CDR1 SGHNT, CDR2 YYREEE (reference sequence). The CDR3 region is CASSLPSGPIEAFF. The CDR3 DNA reads TGTGCCAGCAGCTTGCCATCCGGACCCATTGAAGCTTTCTTT.

The rearrangement links TRBV9 to TRBJ2-3; perhaps TRBD2 as D (5 bases). Looked up from germline, CDR1 is SGDLS and CDR2 is YYNGEE. The germline V and J ends were trimmed by 0 bases and 2 bases, with 13 bases remaining between them. This CDR3 region has 16 residues. The CDR3 nucleotides are TGTGCCAGCAGCGTAGAATCTAGCCACTTCACAGATACGCAGTATTTT. This codes for CASSVESSHFTDTQYF.

V gene TRBV12-3 or TRBV12-4 combines with J gene TRBJ1-2; weak D call: TRBD1 (6 bases). V lost 5 bases and J 2 bases, leaving 15 bases between the germline ends. This CDR3 has 15 residues. The CDR3 region is CASSPETGPNYGYTF. The CDR3 DNA reads as TGTGCCAGCAGTCCAGAGACAGGTCCCAACTATGGCTACACCTTC.

V and J are TRBV27 and TRBJ2-7, with D possibly TRBD2 on 6 matching bases. This CDR3 contains 14 residues. Germline V gives CDR1 MNHEY, CDR2 SMNVEV (reference sequence). Trimming shortened V by 3 bases and J by 9 bases, and 18 bases separated the two germline ends. The CDR3 region has the DNA TGTGCCAGCAGTTTCCGGGGAGGTTCGAGCGGGCAGTACTTC. Translated: CASSFRGGSSGQYF.

This chain links TRBV7-2 with TRBJ2-7; 8 bases match TRBD2. The end of the DNA fits TRBJ2-5 better, so the J call may be wrong. This CDR3 comprises 17 residues. Per germline, CDR1 SGHTA and CDR2 FQGNSA. CDR3 region: CASSLLAGNNPQETQYF. The CDR3 DNA reads TGTGCCAGCAGCTTGCTAGCGGGCAACAACCCCCAAGAGACCCAGTACTTC.

The CDR3 reads CASSFPTTSGGENEQFF. Written as DNA, the CDR3 is TGCGCCAGCAGCTTCCCAACGACTAGCGGGGGCGAAAATGAGCAGTTCTTC. V gene TRBV5-1 combines with J gene TRBJ2-1, with 12 bases matching TRBD2. Losses at the gene ends were 2 bases for V and 7 bases for J; bases not matched to a gene: 10. The length of the CDR3 is 17 residues. The germline V gene encodes CDR1 SGHRS and CDR2 YFSETQ.

This chain uses TRBV12-3 or TRBV12-4 with TRBJ2-7; TRBD2 agrees at 10 bases. The trim removed 3 bases at V and 7 bases at J, leaving 6 bases unmatched. This CDR3 contains 14 residues. In DNA form, the CDR3 reads TGTGCCAGCAGTTTCAAGCGGGGGGGGAATGAGCAGTACTTC. It yields the protein CASSFKRGGNEQYF.

The genes are TRBV5-1 and TRBJ2-6; D perhaps matches TRBD2 (6 bases). Trimming took off 4 bases at V and 0 bases at J, with 11 bases between the two ends. The CDR3 loop spans 16 amino acids. Germline V gene data show CDR1 as SGHRS and CDR2 as YFSETQ. CDR3 amino acids: CASSGGSSSGANVLTF. The CDR3 DNA follows: TGCGCCAGCAGCGGAGGGTCTAGCTCTGGGGCCAACGTCCTGACTTTC.

This clonotype was counted between two and nine times. The rearrangement uses TRBV12-3 or TRBV12-4 and TRBJ2-1; D perhaps matches TRBD2 (5 bases). Trimming took off 5 bases at V and 7 bases at J, with 12 bases between the two ends. This CDR3 is 13 amino acids long. The CDR3 protein is CASSETPGNEQFF. DNA for the CDR3: TGTGCCAGCAGTGAGACCCCGGGGAATGAGCAGTTCTTC.

This sequence joins TRBV12-5 and TRBJ2-5; 7 nucleotides line up with TRBD1. This CDR3 is built from 13 residues. Germline assignment: CDR1 LGHNT and CDR2 FRNRAP. The J segment lost 3 bases and the V segment lost 6 bases, leaving 4 bases of the junction unmatched. Here the CDR3 DNA reads TGTGCTAGTGGGCCGGGACAGAAAGAGACCCAGTACTTC. Translating gives CASGPGQKETQYF. Drawing the rest from reference TRBV12-5 and TRBJ2-5, the complete variable domain is DARVTQTPRHKVTEMGQEVTMRCQPILGHNTVFWYRQTMMQGLELLAYFRNRAPLDDSGMPKDRFSAEMPDATLATLKIQPSEPRDSAVYFCASGPGQKETQYFGPGTRLLVL.

The gene calls are TRBV6-6 and TRBJ2-6; 7 bases align to TRBD1. The V gene's germline CDR1 is MNHNY and CDR2 SVGAGI (reference sequence). With 2 bases clipped from V and 1 base from J, the junction kept 5 bases outside the gene matches. The CDR3 is 17 amino acids. CDR3 in DNA: TGTGCCAGCAGTTACCTAGGGGGCGTATCTGGGGCCAACGTCCTGACTTTC. This encodes CASSYLGGVSGANVLTF.

The rearrangement uses TRBV3-1 and TRBJ2-5; D may be TRBD1 or TRBD2 (6 bases each). Per germline, CDR1 LGHDT and CDR2 YNNKEL (reference sequence). This CDR3 comprises 15 residues. Trimming left V 1 base short and J 4 bases short, with 13 bases between. CDR3 DNA sequence: TGTGCCAGCAGCCAAGTCGGGGGCCAGGGAGAGACCCAGTACTTC. Protein sequence: CASSQVGGQGETQYF.